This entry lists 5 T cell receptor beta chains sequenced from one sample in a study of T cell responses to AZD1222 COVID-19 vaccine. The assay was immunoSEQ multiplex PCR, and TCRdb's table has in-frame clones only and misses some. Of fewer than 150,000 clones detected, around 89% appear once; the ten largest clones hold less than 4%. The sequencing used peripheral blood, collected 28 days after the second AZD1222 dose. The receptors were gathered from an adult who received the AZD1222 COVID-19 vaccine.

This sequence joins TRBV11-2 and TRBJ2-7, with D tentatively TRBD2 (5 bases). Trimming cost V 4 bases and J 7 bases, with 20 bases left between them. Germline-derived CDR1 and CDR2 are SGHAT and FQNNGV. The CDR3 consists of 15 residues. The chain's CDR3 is CASSYLDVEGREQYF. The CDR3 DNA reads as TGTGCCAGCAGCTACTTAGATGTAGAGGGTAGGGAGCAGTACTTC. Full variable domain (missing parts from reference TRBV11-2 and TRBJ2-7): EAGVAQSPRYKIIEKRQSVAFWCNPISGHATLYWYQQILGQGPKLLIQFQNNGVVDDSQLPKDRFSAERLKGVDSTLKIQPAKLEDSAVYLCASSYLDVEGREQYFGPGTRLTVT.

The CDR3 DNA sequence: TGTGCCAGCAGCTTATGGAGCGGGGTTATCCAAGAGACCCAGTACTTC. It translates to CASSLWSGVIQETQYF. The V gene is TRBV7-9, the J gene TRBJ2-5, with TRBD2 matching over 7 bases. V lost 2 bases to trimming and J lost 1 base; unmatched junction nucleotides: 7. In germline, CDR1 is SEHNR, CDR2 FQNEAQ (reference sequence). The CDR3 is 16 amino acids.

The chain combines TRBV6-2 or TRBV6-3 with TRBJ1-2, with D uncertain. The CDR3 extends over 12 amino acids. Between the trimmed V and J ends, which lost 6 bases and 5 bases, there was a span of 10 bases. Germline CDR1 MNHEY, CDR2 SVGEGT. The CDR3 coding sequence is TGTGCCAGCAGCCTCTTACCTTATGGCTACACCTTC. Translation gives CASSLLPYGYTF.

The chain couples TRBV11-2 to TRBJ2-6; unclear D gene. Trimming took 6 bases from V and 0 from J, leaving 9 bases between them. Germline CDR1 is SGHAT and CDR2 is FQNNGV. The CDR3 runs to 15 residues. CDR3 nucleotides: TGTGCCAGCAGGGAGACACCCTCTGGGGCCAACGTCCTGACTTTC. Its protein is CASRETPSGANVLTF.

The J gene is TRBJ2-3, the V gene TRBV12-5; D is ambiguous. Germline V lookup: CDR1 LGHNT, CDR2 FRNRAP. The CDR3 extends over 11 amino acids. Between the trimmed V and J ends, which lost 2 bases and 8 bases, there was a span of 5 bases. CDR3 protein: CASGLPGTQYF. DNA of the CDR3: TGTGCTAGTGGTTTGCCAGGTACGCAGTATTTT. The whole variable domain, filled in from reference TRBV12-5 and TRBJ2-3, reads DARVTQTPRHKVTEMGQEVTMRCQPILGHNTVFWYRQTMMQGLELLAYFRNRAPLDDSGMPKDRFSAEMPDATLATLKIQPSEPRDSAVYFCASGLPGTQYFGPGTRLTVL.